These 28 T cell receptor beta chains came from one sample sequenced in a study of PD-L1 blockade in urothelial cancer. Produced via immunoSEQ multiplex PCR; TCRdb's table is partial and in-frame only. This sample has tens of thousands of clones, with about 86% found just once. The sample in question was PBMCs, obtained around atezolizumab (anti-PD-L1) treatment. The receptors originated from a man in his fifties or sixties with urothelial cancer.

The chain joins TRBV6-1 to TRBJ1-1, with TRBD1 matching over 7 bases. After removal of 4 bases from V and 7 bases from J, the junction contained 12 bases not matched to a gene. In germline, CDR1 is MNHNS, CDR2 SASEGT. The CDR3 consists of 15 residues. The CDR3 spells CASSGRQGIRSEAFF. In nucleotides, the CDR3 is TGTGCCAGCAGTGGCCGACAGGGCATCAGGAGTGAAGCTTTCTTT.

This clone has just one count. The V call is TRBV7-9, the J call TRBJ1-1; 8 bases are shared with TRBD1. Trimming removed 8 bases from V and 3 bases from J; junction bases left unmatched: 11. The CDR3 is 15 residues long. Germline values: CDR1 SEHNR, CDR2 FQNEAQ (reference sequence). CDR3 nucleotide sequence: TGTGCCAGCCAATCCCAGGGGGCGCCTTACACTGAAGCTTTCTTT. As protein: CASQSQGAPYTEAFF.

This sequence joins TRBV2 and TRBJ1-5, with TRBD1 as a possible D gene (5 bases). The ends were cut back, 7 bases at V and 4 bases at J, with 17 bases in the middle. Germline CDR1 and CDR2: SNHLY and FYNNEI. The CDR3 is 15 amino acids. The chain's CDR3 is CASKQGAATNQPQHF. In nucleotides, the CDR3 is TGTGCCAGCAAGCAGGGCGCGGCAACAAATCAGCCCCAGCATTTT.

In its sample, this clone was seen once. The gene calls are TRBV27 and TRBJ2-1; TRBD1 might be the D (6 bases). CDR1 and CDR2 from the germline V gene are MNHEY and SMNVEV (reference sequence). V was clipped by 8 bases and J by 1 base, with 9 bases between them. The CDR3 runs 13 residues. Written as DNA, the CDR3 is TGTGCCAGCCGGACAGTGTCCTACAATGAGCAGTTCTTC. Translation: CASRTVSYNEQFF.

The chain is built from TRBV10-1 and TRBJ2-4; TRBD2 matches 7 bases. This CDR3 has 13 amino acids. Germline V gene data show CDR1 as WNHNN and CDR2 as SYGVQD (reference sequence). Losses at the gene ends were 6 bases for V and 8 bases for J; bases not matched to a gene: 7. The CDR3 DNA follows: TGCGCCAGCAGGCTGAGAGGGAGGGACATTCAGTACTTC. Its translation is CASRLRGRDIQYF.

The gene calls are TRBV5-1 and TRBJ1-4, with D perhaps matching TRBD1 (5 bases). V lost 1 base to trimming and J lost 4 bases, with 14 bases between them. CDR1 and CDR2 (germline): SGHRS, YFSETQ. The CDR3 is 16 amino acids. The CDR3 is CASSLSPRADNEKLFF. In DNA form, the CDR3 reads TGCGCCAGCAGCTTGTCCCCCAGGGCAGATAATGAAAAACTGTTTTTT.

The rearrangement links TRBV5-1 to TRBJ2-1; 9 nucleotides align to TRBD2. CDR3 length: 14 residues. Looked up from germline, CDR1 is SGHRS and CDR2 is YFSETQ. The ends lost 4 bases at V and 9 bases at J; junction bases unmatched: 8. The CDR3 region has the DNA TGCGCCAGCAGCGCGGGACTAGCAACAACTGAGCAGTTCTTC. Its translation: CASSAGLATTEQFF.

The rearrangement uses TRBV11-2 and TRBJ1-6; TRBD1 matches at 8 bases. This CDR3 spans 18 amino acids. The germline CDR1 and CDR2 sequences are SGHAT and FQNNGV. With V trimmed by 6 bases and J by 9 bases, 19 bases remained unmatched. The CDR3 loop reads CASRAAQRFQGAGSPLHF. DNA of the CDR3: TGTGCCAGCAGGGCTGCCCAAAGGTTCCAGGGGGCAGGTTCACCCCTCCACTTT.

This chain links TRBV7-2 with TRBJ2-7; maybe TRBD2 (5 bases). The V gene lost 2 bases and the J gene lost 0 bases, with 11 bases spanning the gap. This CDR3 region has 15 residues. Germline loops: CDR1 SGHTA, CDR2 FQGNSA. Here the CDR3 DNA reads TGTGCCAGCAGCTTAAGTAGCGCCAGCTCCTACGAGCAGTACTTC. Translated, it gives CASSLSSASSYEQYF.

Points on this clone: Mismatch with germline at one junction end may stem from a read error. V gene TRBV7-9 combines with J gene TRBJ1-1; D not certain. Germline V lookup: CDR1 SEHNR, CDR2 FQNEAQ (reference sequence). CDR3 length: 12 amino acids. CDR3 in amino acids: CASTLINTEAFF. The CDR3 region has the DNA TGTGCCAGCACCTTAATAAACACTGAAGCTTTCTTT.

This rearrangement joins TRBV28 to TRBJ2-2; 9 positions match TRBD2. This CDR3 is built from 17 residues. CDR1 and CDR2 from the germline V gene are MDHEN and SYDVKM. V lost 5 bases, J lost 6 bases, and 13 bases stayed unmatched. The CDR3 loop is CASSPSWGAGGPGELFF. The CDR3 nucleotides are TGTGCCAGCAGTCCATCGTGGGGAGCGGGAGGCCCCGGGGAGCTGTTTTTT.

CDR3 region: CASRPRVGAETQYF. CDR3 nucleotides: TGTGCCAGCAGACCCCGGGTGGGAGCTGAGACCCAGTACTTC. V usage is TRBV5-8 and J usage is TRBJ2-5; D may be TRBD2 (5 bases). The CDR3 contains 14 residues. V lost 5 bases, J lost 5 bases, and 16 bases lay in between. Germline V gene lookup returns CDR1 SGHTS and CDR2 YDEGEE.

DNA of the CDR3: TGTGCCAGCAGTGACAGTGAGCGGGAGTTGGGCACAGATACGCAGTATTTT. Its translation is CASSDSERELGTDTQYF. The chain joins TRBV2 to TRBJ2-3; 8 bases are shared with TRBD2. Germline values: CDR1 SNHLY, CDR2 FYNNEI. The V gene end was trimmed by 3 bases and the J gene end by 1 base; junction bases not matched to a gene: 9. CDR3 length: 17 amino acids.

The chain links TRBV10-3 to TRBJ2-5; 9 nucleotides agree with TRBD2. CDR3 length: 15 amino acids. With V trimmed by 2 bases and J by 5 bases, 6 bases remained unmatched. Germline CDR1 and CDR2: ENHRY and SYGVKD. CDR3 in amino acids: CAISERVAGEETQYF. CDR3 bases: TGTGCCATCAGTGAGCGAGTAGCGGGAGAGGAGACCCAGTACTTC.

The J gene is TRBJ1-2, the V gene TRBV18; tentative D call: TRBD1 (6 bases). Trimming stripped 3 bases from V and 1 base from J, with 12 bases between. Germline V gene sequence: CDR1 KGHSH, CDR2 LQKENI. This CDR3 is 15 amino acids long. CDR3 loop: CASSPEGTNNYGYTF. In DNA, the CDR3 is TGTGCCAGCTCACCTGAAGGGACAAATAACTATGGCTACACCTTC.

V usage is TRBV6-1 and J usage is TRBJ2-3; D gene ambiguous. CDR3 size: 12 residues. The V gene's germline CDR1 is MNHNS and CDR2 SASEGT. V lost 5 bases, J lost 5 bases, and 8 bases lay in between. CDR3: CASSLAGDTQYF. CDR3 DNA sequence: TGTGCCAGCAGTTTAGCTGGAGATACGCAGTATTTT.

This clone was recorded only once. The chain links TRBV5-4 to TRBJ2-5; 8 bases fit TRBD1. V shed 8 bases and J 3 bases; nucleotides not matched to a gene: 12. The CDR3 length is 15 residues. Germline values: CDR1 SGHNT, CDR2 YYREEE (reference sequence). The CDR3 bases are TGTGCCAGTACACCGGGACAGGAGTCTAAAGAGACCCAGTACTTC. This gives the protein CASTPGQESKETQYF.

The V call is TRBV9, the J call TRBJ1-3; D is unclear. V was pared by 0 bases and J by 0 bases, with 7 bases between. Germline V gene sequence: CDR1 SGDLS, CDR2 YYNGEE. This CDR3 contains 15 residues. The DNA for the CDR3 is TGTGCCAGCAGCGTAGGCCCAGACTCTGGAAACACCATATATTTT. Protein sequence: CASSVGPDSGNTIYF.

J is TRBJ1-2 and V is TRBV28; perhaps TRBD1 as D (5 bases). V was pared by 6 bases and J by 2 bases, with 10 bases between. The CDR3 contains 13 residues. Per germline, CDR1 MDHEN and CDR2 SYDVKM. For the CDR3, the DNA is TGTGCCAGCAGCCAGGGCCAGAACTATGGCTACACCTTC. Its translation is CASSQGQNYGYTF.

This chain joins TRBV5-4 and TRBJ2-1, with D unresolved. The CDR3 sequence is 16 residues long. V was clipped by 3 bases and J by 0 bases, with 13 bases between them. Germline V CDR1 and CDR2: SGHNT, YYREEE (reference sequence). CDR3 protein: CASSSSPHGSYNEQFF. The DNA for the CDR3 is TGTGCCAGCAGCTCATCCCCCCACGGCTCCTACAATGAGCAGTTCTTC.

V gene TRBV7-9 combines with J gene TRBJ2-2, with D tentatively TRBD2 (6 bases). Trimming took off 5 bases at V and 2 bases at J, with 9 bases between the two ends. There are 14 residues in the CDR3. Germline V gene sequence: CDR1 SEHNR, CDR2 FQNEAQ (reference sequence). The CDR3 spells CASSRSGNTGELFF. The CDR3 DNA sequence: TGTGCCAGCAGCCGTAGCGGTAACACCGGGGAGCTGTTTTTT.

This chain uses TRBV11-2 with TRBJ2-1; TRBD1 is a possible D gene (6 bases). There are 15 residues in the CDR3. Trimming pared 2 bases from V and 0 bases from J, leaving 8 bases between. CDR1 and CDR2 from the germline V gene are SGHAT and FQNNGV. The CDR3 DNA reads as TGTGCCAGCAGCTTACAGGGGTCCTCCTACAATGAGCAGTTCTTC. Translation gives CASSLQGSSYNEQFF.

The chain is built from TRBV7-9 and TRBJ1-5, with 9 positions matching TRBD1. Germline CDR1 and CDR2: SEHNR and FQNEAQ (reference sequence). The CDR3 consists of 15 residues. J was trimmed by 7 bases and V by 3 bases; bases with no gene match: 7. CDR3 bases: TGTGCCAGCAGCTTGTCACAGGGGGCGTCCCAGCCCCAGCATTTT. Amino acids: CASSLSQGASQPQHF.

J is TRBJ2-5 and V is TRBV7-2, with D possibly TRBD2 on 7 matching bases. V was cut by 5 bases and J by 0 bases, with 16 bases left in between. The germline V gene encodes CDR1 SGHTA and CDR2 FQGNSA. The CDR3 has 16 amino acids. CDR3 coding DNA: TGTGCCAGCAGCAGGACCAGCGGGACACACCAAGAGACCCAGTACTTC. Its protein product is CASSRTSGTHQETQYF.

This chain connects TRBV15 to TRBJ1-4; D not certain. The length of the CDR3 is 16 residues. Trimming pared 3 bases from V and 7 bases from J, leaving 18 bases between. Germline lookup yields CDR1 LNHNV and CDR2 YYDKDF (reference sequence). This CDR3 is CATSSRRDSRSEKLFF. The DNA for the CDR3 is TGTGCCACCAGCAGTAGGCGGGATTCGCGAAGTGAAAAACTGTTTTTT.

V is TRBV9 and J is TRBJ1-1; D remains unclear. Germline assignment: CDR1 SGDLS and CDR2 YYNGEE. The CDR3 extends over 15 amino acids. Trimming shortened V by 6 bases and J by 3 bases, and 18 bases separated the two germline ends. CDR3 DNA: TGTGCCAGCAACCCAGAGGGCAGCGCCGACACTGAAGCTTTCTTT. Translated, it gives CASNPEGSADTEAFF.

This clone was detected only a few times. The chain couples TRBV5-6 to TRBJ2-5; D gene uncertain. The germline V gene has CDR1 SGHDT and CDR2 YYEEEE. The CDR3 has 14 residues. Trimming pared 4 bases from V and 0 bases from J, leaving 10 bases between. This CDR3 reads CASSTGSHQETQYF. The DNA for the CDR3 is TGTGCCAGCAGCACCGGGTCTCACCAAGAGACCCAGTACTTC.

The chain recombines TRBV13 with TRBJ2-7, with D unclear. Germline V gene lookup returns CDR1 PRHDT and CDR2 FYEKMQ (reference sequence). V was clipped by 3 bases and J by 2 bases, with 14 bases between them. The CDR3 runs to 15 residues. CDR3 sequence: CASSFSGSRPYEQYF. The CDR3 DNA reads TGTGCCAGCAGCTTTTCCGGCTCCAGGCCCTACGAGCAGTACTTC.